This T cell receptor (beta chain) was retrieved from a study of control samples from healthy donors and cancer patients. The V end lost 0 bases, the J end lost 4 bases, and 5 bases lay between the germline ends. The CDR3 runs 13 residues. Germline CDR1 and CDR2: SGHNT and YYREEE (reference sequence). Sequenced by immunoSEQ multiplex PCR; TCRdb stores in-frame clones only, minus some. In the table there are approximately 160,000 clones, roughly 92% of which are singletons. Sequenced material: blood. The source is a woman younger than 45 in good health. This chain connects TRBV5-4 to TRBJ1-5, with D possibly being TRBD1 (5 bases). In nucleotides, the CDR3 is TGTGCCAGCAGCTTGGGACAGAATCAGCCCCAGCATTTT. This sequence encodes CASSLGQNQPQHF.